This TCR beta chain appears in the sequencing data of a study of T cell repertoires in aging, cancer and after chemotherapy. The template was genomic DNA from peripheral blood, not RNA. The CDR3 runs 15 residues. The germline V gene has CDR1 SEHNR and CDR2 FQNEAQ (reference sequence). Trimming cost V 4 bases and J 3 bases, with 15 bases left between them. In its sample, this clonotype is medium-sized. Multiplex touch-down PCR with TRB-A/B primers amplified rearranged V-D-J TRB sequences. Each CDR3 protein is one row after TCRdb ran MiXCR on the multiplex PCR reads. The profile shows around 3,000 distinct CDR3 sequences, more than 20% of them singletons.

This receptor was taken from a human donor with a solid tumor. The J gene is TRBJ1-2, the V gene TRBV7-9; TRBD1 might be the D (6 bases). The sample was blood. The CDR3 is CASSYGQSADYGYTF. CDR3 nucleotide sequence: TGTGCCAGCAGCTACGGACAGTCAGCCGACTATGGCTACACCTTC.